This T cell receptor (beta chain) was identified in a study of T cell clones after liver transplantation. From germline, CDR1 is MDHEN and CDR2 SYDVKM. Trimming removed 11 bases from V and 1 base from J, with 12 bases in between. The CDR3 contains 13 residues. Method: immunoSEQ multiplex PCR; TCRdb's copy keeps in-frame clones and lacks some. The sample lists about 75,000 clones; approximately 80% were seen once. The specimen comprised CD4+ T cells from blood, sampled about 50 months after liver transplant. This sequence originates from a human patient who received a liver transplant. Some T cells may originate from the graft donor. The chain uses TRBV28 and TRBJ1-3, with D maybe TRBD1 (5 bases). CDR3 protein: CAGGGGSGNTIYF. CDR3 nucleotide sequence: TGTGCCGGGGGTGGGGGATCTGGAAACACCATATATTTT.